This TCR beta chain was retrieved from a study of blood T cell repertoires in COVID-19. Germline CDR1 and CDR2: GTSNPN and SVGIG (reference sequence). J was trimmed by 4 bases and V by 5 bases; bases with no gene match: 10. The CDR3 length is 14 residues. Authors' data handling: Reference gene primer amplification in the assay estimated nucleated cell counts. Only in-frame clones appear in the TCRdb table, and some are missing; sequencing was by immunoSEQ multiplex PCR. The D gene and trimming were derived from the DNA, and the V and J assignments and clone size from that table. The repertoire includes 150,000 to 200,000 clones, about 93% of them detected once, and 0.53% sits in the top ten.

The sequence derives from a man between 50 and 59 years old with acute or convalescent COVID-19. The sequencing sample was made of peripheral blood. V gene TRBV30 combines with J gene TRBJ1-1; 7 nucleotides match TRBD1. The CDR3 nucleotides are TGTGCCTGGGGGGGGGACAGCGCGGGCACTGAAGCTTTCTTT. Translation gives CAWGGDSAGTEAFF.